This T cell receptor (beta chain) was retrieved from a study of blood T cell repertoires in COVID-19. About the study: Sites across the United States, Italy and Spain contributed samples from acute and convalescent COVID-19. PBMCs, B-cell-depleted T cells, or T cells provided the cDNA or gDNA that made up the material.

Trimming removed 4 bases from V and 4 bases from J; junction bases left unmatched: 7. The CDR3 runs to 16 residues. Original data processing: Quantification of nucleated cells was approximated via reference gene primer amplification. Measured with immunoSEQ multiplex PCR; TCRdb has only the in-frame clones, and not every one. V and J calls and clone size come straight from that table; D and trimming were deduced from the DNA. Found here are around 250,000 clones, around 90% of them singletons; the top ten hold more than 1%. The genes are TRBV5-3 and TRBJ1-4; 10 bases are a match to TRBD1. TRBV5-3 is an ORF, and what it does is uncertain. Sequenced input: PBMCs or T cells enriched from blood (not recorded which). This clonotype originated in a human donor in a cohort exposed to, infected with or recovered from COVID-19 (not recorded which). The donor label of this sample is uncertain. CDR3 loop: CARSPGDRGRNEKLFF. The CDR3 DNA reads TGTGCCAGAAGCCCCGGGGACAGGGGCCGTAATGAAAAACTGTTTTTT.